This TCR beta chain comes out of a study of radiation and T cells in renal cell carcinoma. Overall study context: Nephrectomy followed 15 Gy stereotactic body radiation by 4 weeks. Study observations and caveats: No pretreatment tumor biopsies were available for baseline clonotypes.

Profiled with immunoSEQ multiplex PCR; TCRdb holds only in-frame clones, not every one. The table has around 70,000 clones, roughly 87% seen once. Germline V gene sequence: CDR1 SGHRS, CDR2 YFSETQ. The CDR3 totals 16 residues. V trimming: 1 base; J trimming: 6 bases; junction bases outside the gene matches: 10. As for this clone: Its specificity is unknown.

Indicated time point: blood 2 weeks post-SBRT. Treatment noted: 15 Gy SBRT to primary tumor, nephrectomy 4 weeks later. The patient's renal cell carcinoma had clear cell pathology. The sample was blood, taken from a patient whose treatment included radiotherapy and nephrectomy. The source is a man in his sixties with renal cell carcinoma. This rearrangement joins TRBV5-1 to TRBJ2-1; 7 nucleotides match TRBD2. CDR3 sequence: CASSLSLAETRNEQFF. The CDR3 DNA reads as TGCGCCAGCAGCTTGTCCCTAGCGGAGACTCGCAATGAGCAGTTCTTC.